This is a list of T cell receptor beta chains from one sample in a study of T cells after yellow fever vaccination. TCRdb re-called the 5' RACE reads with MiXCR, one entry per CDR3 protein. The sample records 350,000 to 450,000 distinct CDR3 sequences, around 20% being singletons. The specimen comprised PBMCs, sampled before the yellow fever booster vaccination. The receptors stem from a man younger than 30 who received the YFV17D yellow fever vaccine. Each CDR3 is given with its conserved first and last residue.

>TRBV7-9|TRBJ2-4
CASPWVAVRAKNIQYF
>TRBV28|TRBJ2-5
CASSLGGMRPETQYF
>TRBV9|TRBJ1-2
CASSVEKFPFGGYTF
>TRBV4-1|TRBJ2-4
CASSLDDQNIQYF
>TRBV11-2|TRBJ1-1
CASSQGSYTEAFF
>TRBV19|TRBJ1-1
CASGDRGNTEAFF
>TRBV4-3|TRBJ1-5
CASSQGRGLSNQPQHF
>TRBV6-1|TRBJ1-3
CATQSGQGSGNTIYF
>TRBV7-9|TRBJ2-7
CASLAQSYEQYF
>TRBV5-1|TRBJ1-2
CASRPGGPWDGYTF
>TRBV5-1|TRBJ2-1
CASSPGGTGLHEQFF
>TRBV3-1|TRBJ2-7
CASSLPGFNEQYF
>TRBV7-8|TRBJ2-4
CASSLLLGDIQYF
>TRBV24-1|TRBJ2-3
CATSVESDTQYF
>TRBV5-1|TRBJ2-1
CASSWGTSAHNEQFF